These T cell receptor beta chains were read from a single sample in a study of blood T cell repertoires in COVID-19. Clones were read by immunoSEQ multiplex PCR, and TCRdb kept only the in-frame ones, dropping some. The top ten hold 1.4% of the sample, which has fewer than 500,000 clones, just over 85% seen once. The material sequenced was peripheral blood. These receptors were obtained from a woman in her twenties or thirties with active or convalescent COVID-19. Both conserved end residues are part of each CDR3. The order of the fields is clone size, D gene, J gene, V gene, CDR3 protein, CDR3 DNA. D genes are given only for firm matches. Expanded clones are given a class, and other clones once, few, many or no size at all.

>.|.|TRBJ2-7|TRBV3-1/TRBV3-2
CASSQAPDSPYEQYF
TGTGCCAGCAGCCAAGCCCCGGACAGCCCCTACGAGCAGTACTTC
>.|TRBD1|TRBJ1-1|TRBV3-1/TRBV3-2
CASSPTGETEAFF
TGTGCCAGCAGCCCTACAGGGGAAACTGAAGCTTTCTTT
>.|.|TRBJ1-2|TRBV6-5
CASSYSPEGVYGYTF
TGTGCCAGCAGTTACTCCCCCGAGGGGGTATATGGCTACACCTTC
>few|.|TRBJ2-3|TRBV2
CASSHRVSFSADTQYF
TGTGCCAGCAGTCACAGGGTATCATTTTCGGCAGATACGCAGTATTTT
>.|TRBD1|TRBJ2-3|TRBV4-1
CASSQATAGQGSPDTQYF
TGCGCCAGCAGCCAAGCCACGGCAGGACAGGGGTCTCCAGATACGCAGTATTTT
>.|TRBD1|TRBJ1-1|TRBV19
CASSSGTVPNTEAFF
TGTGCCAGTAGTTCGGGGACAGTCCCGAACACTGAAGCTTTCTTT
>.|.|TRBJ2-1|TRBV7-9
CASSLGREAEQFF
TGTGCCAGCAGCTTAGGCAGGGAGGCTGAGCAGTTCTTC
>.|.|TRBJ2-1|TRBV6-1
CASSDTSLLFF
TGTGCCAGCAGTGACACTAGCCTCTTGTTCTTC
>.|.|TRBJ1-1|TRBV12-3/TRBV12-4
CASSPPGGNSAFF
TGTGCCAGCAGCCCACCGGGGGGCAACTCGGCTTTCTTT
>.|.|TRBJ1-2|TRBV14
CASSQAQTSADPYGYTF
TGTGCCAGCAGCCAAGCTCAAACTTCTGCCGATCCCTATGGCTACACCTTC
>.|.|TRBJ2-3|TRBV6-1
CASSKAGPTDTQYF
TGTGCCAGCAGTAAAGCGGGCCCCACGGATACGCAGTATTTT
>.|TRBD1|TRBJ1-2|TRBV7-9
CASSGRDRGVPNYGYTF
TGTGCCAGCAGTGGGAGGGACAGGGGGGTTCCGAACTATGGCTACACCTTC
>once|.|TRBJ2-7|TRBV6-5
CASSYSLRGTYEQYF
TGTGCCAGCAGTTACTCCCTTAGGGGGACCTACGAGCAGTACTTC